This TCR beta chain was documented in a study of blood T cell repertoires in COVID-19 (dated by TCRdb to about 2020). For the wider study: Collaborator samples came from the United States, Italy and Spain and covered acute and convalescent phases of COVID-19. The material from the prospective study consisted of cDNA or gDNA derived from T cells, B-cell-depleted T cells, or PBMCs. Subjects who had been exposed to COVID-19, were actively infected with it, or had recovered from it provided the deeply sampled blood TCRbeta repertoires that made up the dataset. The repertoires were made available in a free public database intended to serve as a resource for research on the immune response to SARS-CoV-2. The samples were drawn from two sources: the first 160 participants of the ongoing ImmuneRACE study, and about 1,300 subjects contributed by 6 global collaborators. Sample metadata almost always included a de-identified subject ID, COVID-19 status, age in years and sex. Where HLA class I and class II types were available, the types were taken from metadata supplied by the sample provider, not from assay-based typing.

Another Seattle source contributed samples from volunteer blood donors who had recovered from COVID-19. Collaborating institutions collected whole blood in K2EDTA tubes following their own protocols. Collaborator samples were shipped for TCRbeta analysis as frozen whole blood, isolated PBMCs, or DNA extracted from either sample type. The immunoSEQ Assay, a bias-controlled multiplex PCR, was used to amplify TCRbeta CDR3 regions from genomic DNA. The authors' analysis ran thus. Nucleated cell counts per sample were estimated from amplification of reference gene primers within the assay. To quantify the absolute abundance of each unique TCRbeta CDR3 rearrangement, sequence reads were collapsed and filtered. For each sample, productive Simpson clonality was calculated as the square root of Simpson's diversity index over productive rearrangements. TCRdb took over this immuneACCESS table, retaining in-frame rearrangements with V and J assigned. Such tables are incomplete; in checked studies, under half of the missing clones stem from an unresolved V gene, and the remainder is unexplained. V and J calls and clone size are those listed in that table; D and trimming were worked out from the DNA. In all, the sample holds 150,000 to 200,000 clones, and over 80% of those were seen once. The ten largest account for over 3.5% of the sample.

Beyond this particular receptor, the publication reports: The quantity of clinical and demographic metadata differed by source and by participant and was supplied without curation.

Concerning this clone itself: The antigen it binds to is not known. It has no much larger one-base neighbor in the sample; base qualities were not kept.

Cut back by 0 bases and 2 bases, the V and J ends lie 7 bases apart. Spanning cysteine to phenylalanine, the CDR3 consists of 14 amino acids. Solely the CDR3 DNA is kept, with 42 bases framed from the first base. CDR1 and CDR2 are drawn from the germline V gene: SGHVS, FQNEAQ. The sequence links TRBV7-8 to TRBJ2-5, with no reliable assignment of the D segment. Sequencing used peripheral blood. The TCR originated in a woman aged 55-69 years who had recovered from COVID-19. The CDR3 in this case is CASSLAHYQETQYF. The bases are TGTGCCAGCAGCTTAGCACATTATCAAGAGACCCAGTACTTC.